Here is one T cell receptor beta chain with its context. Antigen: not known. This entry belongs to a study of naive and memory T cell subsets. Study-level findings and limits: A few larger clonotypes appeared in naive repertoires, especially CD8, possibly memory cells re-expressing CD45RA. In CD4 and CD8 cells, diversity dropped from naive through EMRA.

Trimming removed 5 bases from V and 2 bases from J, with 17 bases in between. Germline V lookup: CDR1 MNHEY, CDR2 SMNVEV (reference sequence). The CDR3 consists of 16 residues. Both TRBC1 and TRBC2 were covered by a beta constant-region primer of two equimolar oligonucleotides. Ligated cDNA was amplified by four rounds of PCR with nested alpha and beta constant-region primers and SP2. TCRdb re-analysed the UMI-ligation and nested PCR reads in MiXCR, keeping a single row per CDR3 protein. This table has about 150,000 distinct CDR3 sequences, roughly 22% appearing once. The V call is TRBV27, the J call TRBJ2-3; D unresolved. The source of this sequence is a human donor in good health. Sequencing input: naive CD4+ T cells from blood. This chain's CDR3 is CASSLGWSGPTDTQYF. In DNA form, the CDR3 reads TGTGCCAGCAGTCTCGGTTGGTCTGGGCCCACAGATACGCAGTATTTT.